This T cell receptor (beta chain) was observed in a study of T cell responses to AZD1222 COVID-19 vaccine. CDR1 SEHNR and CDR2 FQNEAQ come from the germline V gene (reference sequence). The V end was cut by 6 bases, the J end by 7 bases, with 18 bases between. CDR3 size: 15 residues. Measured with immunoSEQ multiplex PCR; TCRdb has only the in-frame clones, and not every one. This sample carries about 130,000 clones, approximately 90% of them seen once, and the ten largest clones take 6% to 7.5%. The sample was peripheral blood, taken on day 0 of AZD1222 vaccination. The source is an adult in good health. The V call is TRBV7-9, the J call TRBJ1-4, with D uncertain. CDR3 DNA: TGTGCCAGCAGTTCCCAGTTGGGGAAGAGTGAAAAACTGTTTTTT. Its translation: CASSSQLGKSEKLFF.